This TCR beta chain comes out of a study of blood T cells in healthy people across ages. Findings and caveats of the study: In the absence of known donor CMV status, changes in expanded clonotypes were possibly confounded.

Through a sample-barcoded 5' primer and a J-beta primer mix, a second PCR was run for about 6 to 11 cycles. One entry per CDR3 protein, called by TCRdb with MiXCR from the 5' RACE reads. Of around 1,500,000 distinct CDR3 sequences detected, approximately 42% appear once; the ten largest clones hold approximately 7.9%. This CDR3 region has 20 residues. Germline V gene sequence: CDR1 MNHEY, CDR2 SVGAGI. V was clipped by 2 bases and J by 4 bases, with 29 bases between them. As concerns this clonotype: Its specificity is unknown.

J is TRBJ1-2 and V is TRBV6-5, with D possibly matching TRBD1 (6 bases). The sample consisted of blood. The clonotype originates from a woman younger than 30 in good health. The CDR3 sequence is CASSYPETGDFSSNLYGYTF. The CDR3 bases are TGTGCCAGCAGTTACCCCGAGACAGGTGATTTCTCATCAAATCTCTATGGCTACACCTTC.